The 23 T cell receptor beta chains below all came from one sample that was sequenced in a study of blood T cell repertoires in COVID-19 (TCRdb year 2020). Libraries were constructed by the immunoSEQ multiplex PCR assay. Held by TCRdb, this immuneACCESS table contains in-frame sequences only and omits some clones. Under half of the omission traces to an unresolved V gene where checked; the cause of the rest is unknown. Counted in this sample were some 130,000 clones; about 80% of them appeared once. The ten top clones hold about 9.5% of the sample. Sequencing was done on a sample of peripheral blood. These receptors were taken from a man aged 40-49 years with active or convalescent COVID-19.

V is TRBV6-5 and J is TRBJ2-1; D not resolved. Per the germline V gene, CDR1 is MNHEY and CDR2 is SVGAGI. The germline V and J ends were trimmed by 2 bases and 11 bases, with 7 bases remaining between them. The CDR3 sequence is 11 residues long. The CDR3 nucleotides read TGTGCCAGCAGTTACCCCCCCAAGCAGTTCTTC. This encodes CASSYPPKQFF.

The chain has TRBV27 and TRBJ2-7, with D possibly TRBD2 on 6 matching bases. This CDR3 has 14 residues. In germline, CDR1 is MNHEY, CDR2 SMNVEV (reference sequence). Trimming took off 6 bases at V and 5 bases at J, with 17 bases between the two ends. CDR3 nucleotides: TGTGCCAGCAGAGGGAGCGCCCAGCGGGACGAGCAGTACTTC. It specifies CASRGSAQRDEQYF.

The chain recombines TRBV9 with TRBJ2-5; D perhaps matches TRBD2 (7 bases). The V gene lost 3 bases and the J gene lost 1 base, with 16 bases spanning the gap. CDR1 SGDLS and CDR2 YYNGEE come from the germline V gene. The CDR3 covers 16 residues. CDR3 region: CASSEGSRGGQETQYF. The CDR3 DNA reads as TGTGCCAGCAGCGAGGGGTCTAGGGGGGGCCAAGAGACCCAGTACTTC.

In this sample, this clone turned up once. V is TRBV19 and J is TRBJ1-4, with D possibly TRBD1 on 5 matching bases. Per germline, CDR1 LNHDA and CDR2 SQIVND (reference sequence). The V end lost 3 bases, the J end lost 7 bases, and 18 bases lay between the germline ends. This CDR3 contains 16 residues. The CDR3 loop reads CASSIMGLNHGEKLFF. The CDR3 region has the DNA TGTGCCAGTAGTATTATGGGGCTCAACCACGGTGAAAAACTGTTTTTT.

J is TRBJ2-3 and V is TRBV27; TRBD1 matches 8 bases. The CDR3 has 13 residues. CDR1 is MNHEY, CDR2 SMNVEV, per germline (reference sequence). Trimming at V came to 7 bases and at J to 3 bases, leaving 3 bases not matched to a gene. The CDR3 region is CASTRQGTDTQYF. CDR3 coding DNA: TGTGCCAGCACCAGACAGGGGACAGATACGCAGTATTTT.

The genes are TRBV5-6 and TRBJ1-4; 7 nucleotides align to TRBD1. Trimming took 7 bases from V and 8 from J; bases not matched to a gene: 17. The CDR3 loop spans 16 amino acids. The germline V gene has CDR1 SGHDT and CDR2 YYEEEE. Here the CDR3 reads CASGSAGGSNVEKLFF. CDR3 nucleotides: TGTGCCAGCGGTTCGGCAGGGGGAAGTAATGTAGAAAAACTGTTTTTT.

This rearrangement joins TRBV12-3 or TRBV12-4 to TRBJ2-7; a possible D gene is TRBD1 (5 bases). CDR3 length: 11 residues. V was shortened by 6 bases and J by 9 bases, with 12 bases between the two germline ends. The CDR3 is CASSPQTVQYF. CDR3 DNA sequence: TGTGCCAGCAGCCCTCAGACAGTGCAGTACTTC.

The V call is TRBV29-1, the J call TRBJ1-4; no definite D call. This CDR3 has 11 amino acids. The germline CDR1 and CDR2 sequences are SQVTM and ANQGSEA. Trimming cost V 4 bases and J 7 bases, with 7 bases left between them. DNA for the CDR3: TGCAGCGTTGCTGAGGGTGAAAAACTGTTTTTT. Amino acid sequence: CSVAEGEKLFF. Full variable domain (rest looked up from reference TRBV29-1 and TRBJ1-4): SAVISQKPSRDICQRGTSLTIQCQVDSQVTMMFWYRQQPGQSLTLIATANQGSEATYESGFVIDKFPISRPNLTFSTLTVSNMSPEDSSIYLCSVAEGEKLFFGSGTQLSVL.

The chain's CDR3 is CASSQSDGEWRSGANVLTF. The CDR3 coding sequence is TGTGCCAGCAGCCAGTCGGACGGAGAATGGAGGTCAGGGGCCAACGTCCTGACTTTC. The J gene is TRBJ2-6, the V gene TRBV14, with TRBD2 as a possible D gene (5 bases). Trimming took 3 bases from V and 4 from J, leaving 22 bases between them. Germline V lookup: CDR1 SGHDN, CDR2 FVKESK. The CDR3 covers 19 residues. The full variable domain, rest sourced from reference TRBV14 and TRBJ2-6, is EAGVTQFPSHSVIEKGQTVTLRCDPISGHDNLYWYRRVMGKEIKFLLHFVKESKQDESGMPNNRFLAERTGGTYSTLKVQPAELEDSGVYFCASSQSDGEWRSGANVLTFGAGSRLTVL.

The rearrangement uses TRBV19 and TRBJ1-2, with TRBD1 as a possible D gene (6 bases). Germline V CDR1 and CDR2: LNHDA, SQIVND (reference sequence). V lost 4 bases and J lost 5, with 14 bases in between. The CDR3 has 14 amino acids. The DNA of the CDR3 is TGTGCCAGTAGTAGCGACAGGTATCAGTATGGCTACACCTTC. Protein sequence: CASSSDRYQYGYTF.

CDR3 bases: TGTGCCAGCAGCGTCACGGGACAGGGGTTCGGGTATAATTCACCCCTCCACTTT. It yields the protein CASSVTGQGFGYNSPLHF. This chain uses TRBV6-4 with TRBJ1-6, with 10 bases fitting TRBD1. In germline, CDR1 is MRHNA, CDR2 SNTAGT. Germline trimming cut 6 bases from V and 4 bases from J; bases unmatched to any gene: 12. The length of the CDR3 is 18 residues.

This sequence joins TRBV11-2 and TRBJ1-6; a possible D gene is TRBD1 (6 bases). V was cut by 6 bases and J by 9 bases, with 21 bases left in between. There are 16 residues in the CDR3. Germline V lookup: CDR1 SGHAT, CDR2 FQNNGV. CDR3 sequence: CASRAGGGGQGSPLHF. CDR3 nucleotides: TGTGCCAGCAGAGCTGGAGGGGGGGGTCAGGGTTCACCCCTCCACTTT. Full variable domain (remainder filled in from reference TRBV11-2 and TRBJ1-6): EAGVAQSPRYKIIEKRQSVAFWCNPISGHATLYWYQQILGQGPKLLIQFQNNGVVDDSQLPKDRFSAERLKGVDSTLKIQPAKLEDSAVYLCASRAGGGGQGSPLHFGNGTRLTVT.

This chain's CDR3 is CASSIHQGSGANVLTF. CDR3 bases: TGTGCCAGTAGTATTCACCAGGGATCTGGGGCCAACGTCCTGACTTTC. The chain combines TRBV19 with TRBJ2-6, with D perhaps TRBD1 (5 bases). Germline V CDR1 and CDR2: LNHDA, SQIVND (reference sequence). Deletions cut 3 bases from V and 1 base from J, with 10 bases between. This CDR3 has 16 residues.

Only one count was recorded for this clone. The chain joins TRBV6-5 to TRBJ1-5; TRBD1 matches 7 bases. The V gene end was trimmed by 6 bases and the J gene end by 4 bases; junction bases not matched to a gene: 6. CDR1 and CDR2 (germline): MNHEY, SVGAGI. CDR3 length: 14 amino acids. CDR3: CASRWTGRNQPQHF. The CDR3 coding sequence is TGTGCCAGCAGGTGGACAGGAAGGAATCAGCCCCAGCATTTT.

This clone was seen just once. The V gene is TRBV7-2, the J gene TRBJ2-7; tentative D call: TRBD1 (6 bases). CDR3 size: 13 residues. Germline lookup yields CDR1 SGHTA and CDR2 FQGNSA. Trimming took off 6 bases at V and 7 bases at J, with 16 bases between the two ends. In DNA form, the CDR3 reads TGTGCCAGCAGACAGGGACAACAGCGAGAGCAGTACTTC. Translating gives CASRQGQQREQYF.

This chain connects TRBV19 to TRBJ1-1; TRBD1 agrees at 7 bases. V gave up 4 bases and J gave up 0 bases; unmatched junction bases: 8. CDR1 and CDR2 from the germline V gene are LNHDA and SQIVND (reference sequence). The length of the CDR3 is 16 residues. In nucleotides, the CDR3 is TGTGCCAGTAGTAGGAATAAACAGGGGTTGAACACTGAAGCTTTCTTT. Translating it yields CASSRNKQGLNTEAFF.

This chain joins TRBV30 and TRBJ2-7; 7 bases are a match to TRBD1. The V gene's germline CDR1 is GTSNPN and CDR2 SVGIG (reference sequence). Trimming cost V 2 bases and J 3 bases; bases outside gene matches: 13. The CDR3 covers 16 residues. The CDR3 protein is CAWSSHLRDSNYEQYF. CDR3 bases: TGTGCCTGGAGTTCCCACCTTCGGGACAGTAACTACGAGCAGTACTTC.

The chain employs TRBV30 and TRBJ1-2; D not certain. The germline V and J ends were trimmed by 0 bases and 4 bases, with 12 bases remaining between them. Germline V gene sequence: CDR1 GTSNPN, CDR2 SVGIG (reference sequence). CDR3 length: 14 amino acids. DNA of the CDR3: TGTGCCTGGAGTGTACCCTGGCAAACCTATGGCTACACCTTC. Its protein is CAWSVPWQTYGYTF. The entire variable domain, with the rest obtained from reference TRBV30 and TRBJ1-2, is as follows: SQTIHQWPATLVQPVGSPLSLECTVEGTSNPNLYWYRQAAGRGLQLLFYSVGIGQISSEVPQNLSASRPQDRQFILSSKKLLLSDSGFYLCAWSVPWQTYGYTFGSGTRLTVV.

The rearrangement links TRBV7-9 to TRBJ1-4; TRBD1 is a possible D gene (6 bases). V was cut by 3 bases and J by 7 bases, with 15 bases left in between. CDR3 size: 15 residues. Germline loops: CDR1 SEHNR, CDR2 FQNEAQ (reference sequence). The CDR3 reads CASSFYSGVGEKLFF. CDR3 coding DNA: TGTGCCAGCAGCTTCTATTCAGGGGTTGGTGAAAAACTGTTTTTT.

The chain has TRBV18 and TRBJ2-7, with D tentatively TRBD1 (5 bases). Germline V gives CDR1 KGHSH, CDR2 LQKENI. CDR3 length: 14 amino acids. V lost 0 bases and J 2 bases, leaving 8 bases between the germline ends. The CDR3 loop reads CASSPPGAPYEQYF. The DNA of the CDR3 is TGTGCCAGCTCACCACCAGGGGCGCCCTACGAGCAGTACTTC.

The sample holds a few counts of this clone. This rearrangement joins TRBV6-5 to TRBJ2-5, with 12 bases fitting TRBD1. This CDR3 spans 15 amino acids. J was trimmed by 5 bases and V by 7 bases; bases with no gene match: 8. Germline V gives CDR1 MNHEY, CDR2 SVGAGI. The CDR3 loop reads CASTLRDRGQETQYF. Written as DNA, the CDR3 is TGTGCCAGCACACTCCGGGACAGGGGGCAGGAGACCCAGTACTTC.

This chain connects TRBV6-5 to TRBJ2-2; weak D call: TRBD1 (6 bases). This CDR3 spans 15 amino acids. The germline CDR1 and CDR2 sequences are MNHEY and SVGAGI. Trimming removed 4 bases at V and 7 bases at J, with 16 bases between. Here the CDR3 reads CASSSTGFDFGELFF. In nucleotides, the CDR3 is TGTGCCAGCAGTTCAACAGGGTTTGATTTCGGGGAGCTGTTTTTT.

The chain carries TRBV6-1 and TRBJ1-1; 12 bases line up with TRBD1. Per the germline V gene, CDR1 is MNHNS and CDR2 is SASEGT. The CDR3 contains 17 residues. The V gene end was trimmed by 3 bases and the J gene end by 2 bases; junction bases not matched to a gene: 7. CDR3 protein: CASSDGTGGERNTEAFF. As DNA, the CDR3 is TGTGCCAGCAGTGACGGGACAGGGGGCGAGCGTAACACTGAAGCTTTCTTT.